The 24 T cell receptor beta chains below all came from one sample that was sequenced in a study of OX40 agonist ivuxolimab in advanced cancers. The assay was immunoSEQ multiplex PCR, and TCRdb's table has in-frame clones only and misses some. This table holds approximately 20,000 clones, 86% found once. Material: CD4+ or CD8+ T cells sorted from blood, obtained in a trial of the OX40 agonist ivuxolimab. Source of these receptors: an adult with an advanced solid tumor such as melanoma, head and neck, liver or kidney cancer.

The chain joins TRBV5-4 to TRBJ1-6, with no clear D. CDR3 size: 15 residues. Deletions cut 0 bases from V and 0 bases from J, with 4 bases between. Germline assignment: CDR1 SGHNT and CDR2 YYREEE (reference sequence). CDR3 bases: TGTGCCAGCAGCTTGGAAGGCTCCTATAATTCACCCCTCCACTTT. This translates into CASSLEGSYNSPLHF.

This clone was recorded once. J is TRBJ1-6 and V is TRBV30; no clear D. V was cut by 5 bases and J by 12 bases, with 11 bases left in between. Germline lookup yields CDR1 GTSNPN and CDR2 SVGIG (reference sequence). This CDR3 comprises 11 residues. CDR3 DNA: TGTGCCTGGGGAGACCCACAACCCCTCCACTTT. Protein product: CAWGDPQPLHF.

The genes are TRBV5-4 and TRBJ2-2; 11 nucleotides align to TRBD2. Germline V gives CDR1 SGHNT, CDR2 YYREEE (reference sequence). The ends lost 2 bases at V and 5 bases at J; junction bases unmatched: 5. This CDR3 contains 16 residues. This CDR3 is CASSLFLAGGTGELFF. DNA of the CDR3: TGTGCCAGCAGCTTATTCCTAGCGGGAGGAACCGGGGAGCTGTTTTTT.

The rearrangement uses TRBV14 and TRBJ2-5; D gene unclear. The CDR3 runs 11 residues. Germline CDR1 and CDR2: SGHDN and FVKESK. V was cut by 4 bases and J by 3 bases, with 3 bases left in between. The CDR3 loop is CASSLKETQYF. CDR3 sequence (DNA): TGTGCCAGCAGCCTAAAAGAGACCCAGTACTTC.

The gene calls are TRBV5-1 and TRBJ2-5; D is uncertain. The DNA end is a closer match to TRBJ2-7, so the J assignment may be wrong. CDR1 is SGHRS, CDR2 YFSETQ, per germline. The CDR3 length is 14 residues. The CDR3 nucleotides read TGCGCCAGCAGCTTTCTCTCAGGTTCCTACGAGCAGTACTTC. Amino acid sequence: CASSFLSGSYEQYF.

The chain carries TRBV9 and TRBJ2-1, with D maybe TRBD2 (6 bases). The CDR3 loop spans 17 amino acids. Germline V lookup: CDR1 SGDLS, CDR2 YYNGEE. V lost 4 bases and J lost 4, with 21 bases in between. This CDR3 reads CASSPTSGLPVYNEQFF. Written as DNA, the CDR3 is TGTGCCAGCAGCCCCACCAGCGGACTACCGGTTTACAATGAGCAGTTCTTC.

The chain recombines TRBV15 with TRBJ2-5; 12 bases agree with TRBD2. V gave up 5 bases and J gave up 7 bases; unmatched junction bases: 14. The germline CDR1 and CDR2 sequences are LNHNV and YYDKDF (reference sequence). There are 17 residues in the CDR3. In DNA, the CDR3 is TGTGCCACCAGCGCCGGGACTAGCGGGCGTGTTAGGGGGACCCAGTACTTC. Its translation is CATSAGTSGRVRGTQYF.

The CDR3 DNA reads as TGCGCCAGCAGCTTGGAAGTGGAGCCCGGGGCACGGTTCTTC. Protein product: CASSLEVEPGARFF. This chain connects TRBV5-1 to TRBJ2-1; D may be TRBD1 or TRBD2 (5 bases each). The germline V gene encodes CDR1 SGHRS and CDR2 YFSETQ. V was shortened by 0 bases and J by 15 bases, with 19 bases between the two germline ends. The CDR3 loop spans 14 amino acids.

V gene TRBV4-1 combines with J gene TRBJ2-3; 15 nucleotides align to TRBD2. Germline lookup yields CDR1 MGHRA and CDR2 YSYEKL. V lost 5 bases to trimming and J lost 0 bases; unmatched junction nucleotides: 3. The CDR3 is 17 residues long. This chain's CDR3 is CASSEGLAGGSTDTQYF. CDR3 DNA sequence: TGCGCCAGCAGCGAAGGACTAGCGGGGGGGAGCACAGATACGCAGTATTTT.

This rearrangement joins TRBV11-2 to TRBJ1-1; D is ambiguous. There are 14 residues in the CDR3. Looked up from germline, CDR1 is SGHAT and CDR2 is FQNNGV. V lost 3 bases and J lost 1, with 9 bases in between. CDR3: CASSFPTSNTEAFF. In nucleotides, the CDR3 is TGTGCCAGCAGCTTTCCGACATCGAACACTGAAGCTTTCTTT.

V and J are TRBV7-2 and TRBJ2-1; 15 bases match TRBD2. The CDR3 sequence is 17 residues long. J lost 4 bases, V lost 3 bases, and 4 bases had no gene match. Germline lookup yields CDR1 SGHTA and CDR2 FQGNSA. CDR3 protein: CASSFGLAGGGYNEQFF. In nucleotides, the CDR3 is TGTGCCAGCAGCTTCGGACTAGCGGGAGGGGGGTACAATGAGCAGTTCTTC.

The chain combines TRBV6-5 with TRBJ2-7; D perhaps matches TRBD2 (5 bases). Trimming removed 0 bases at V and 2 bases at J, with 8 bases between. CDR1 MNHEY and CDR2 SVGAGI come from the germline V gene. This CDR3 has 14 residues. The CDR3 region has the DNA TGTGCCAGCAGTTACTCGCGCGGGCCCTACGAGCAGTACTTC. Protein: CASSYSRGPYEQYF.

The chain has TRBV5-1 and TRBJ1-2; D uncertain. Trimming removed 0 bases at V and 1 base at J, with 4 bases between. Per the germline V gene, CDR1 is SGHRS and CDR2 is YFSETQ. This CDR3 spans 13 amino acids. The CDR3 protein is CASSLGSNYGYTF. The CDR3 region has the DNA TGCGCCAGCAGCTTGGGGAGTAACTATGGCTACACCTTC.

The V and J genes are TRBV6-5 and TRBJ1-5; D uncertain. V was cut by 5 bases and J by 5 bases, with 16 bases left in between. Germline CDR1 MNHEY, CDR2 SVGAGI. This CDR3 is 15 amino acids long. Here the CDR3 reads CASSPSINGDQPQHF. The CDR3 DNA follows: TGTGCCAGCAGTCCATCTATTAACGGCGATCAGCCCCAGCATTTT.

This chain links TRBV11-2 with TRBJ1-1; 7 nucleotides align to TRBD1. Germline loops: CDR1 SGHAT, CDR2 FQNNGV. With 2 bases clipped from V and 6 bases from J, the junction kept 12 bases outside the gene matches. CDR3 length: 16 residues. CDR3 in DNA: TGTGCCAGCAGCTTAAATAGGGGGCTGACGGGGTCTGAAGCTTTCTTT. This codes for CASSLNRGLTGSEAFF. Combining the CDR3 with reference TRBV11-2 and TRBJ1-1 gives the whole variable domain EAGVAQSPRYKIIEKRQSVAFWCNPISGHATLYWYQQILGQGPKLLIQFQNNGVVDDSQLPKDRFSAERLKGVDSTLKIQPAKLEDSAVYLCASSLNRGLTGSEAFFGQGTRLTVV.

The chain employs TRBV5-4 and TRBJ2-5, with unresolved D. Germline CDR1 reads SGHNT; CDR2 reads YYREEE (reference sequence). V lost 3 bases and J 3 bases, leaving 12 bases between the germline ends. The length of the CDR3 is 14 residues. The CDR3 DNA follows: TGTGCCAGCAGCTCATGGAAGCTAAAAGAGACCCAGTACTTC. Its translation: CASSSWKLKETQYF.

This rearrangement joins TRBV27 to TRBJ2-1; maybe TRBD2 (6 bases). V gave up 4 bases and J gave up 6 bases, with 13 bases separating them. This CDR3 has 14 residues. Germline V lookup: CDR1 MNHEY, CDR2 SMNVEV (reference sequence). This CDR3 is CASSSYSGVNEQFF. DNA of the CDR3: TGTGCCAGCAGTTCCTATTCGGGAGTCAATGAGCAGTTCTTC.

This clone occurred once. The V gene is TRBV2, the J gene TRBJ1-5; D remains ambiguous. V was clipped by 6 bases and J by 0 bases, with 12 bases between them. This CDR3 is 15 amino acids long. The V gene's germline CDR1 is SNHLY and CDR2 FYNNEI. CDR3 DNA: TGTGCCAGCAGGGCCTCCCAGGCTAGCAATCAGCCCCAGCATTTT. It specifies CASRASQASNQPQHF.

The V call is TRBV4-3, the J call TRBJ2-1, with D possibly called TRBD1 or TRBD2 (5 bases each). This CDR3 has 14 amino acids. V lost 0 bases and J lost 8, with 11 bases in between. Germline V CDR1 and CDR2: LGHNA, YSLEER. This CDR3 is CASSQDSRDHEQFF. CDR3 bases: TGCGCCAGCAGCCAAGATAGCAGGGACCATGAGCAGTTCTTC.

V and J are TRBV10-3 and TRBJ2-7; 9 positions match TRBD2. V lost 10 bases, J lost 2 bases, and 9 bases stayed unmatched. Germline V gene sequence: CDR1 ENHRY, CDR2 SYGVKD. There are 14 residues in the CDR3. CDR3 sequence (DNA): TGTGCCACGAACCAAGCGGGAGGACCCTACGAGCAGTACTTC. Its translation: CATNQAGGPYEQYF.

The chain links TRBV7-3 to TRBJ1-6; possible D gene TRBD1, 5 bases. Germline loops: CDR1 SGHTA, CDR2 FQGTGA. V lost 2 bases to trimming and J lost 9 bases, with 11 bases between them. The CDR3 sequence is 14 residues long. DNA of the CDR3: TGTGCCAGCAGCTTATTAGGGGCGACTTCACCCCTCCACTTT. This sequence encodes CASSLLGATSPLHF.

This chain connects TRBV6-6 to TRBJ2-7; D unclear. CDR1 and CDR2 (germline): MNHNY, SVGAGI (reference sequence). CDR3 length: 11 amino acids. V was trimmed by 6 bases and J by 2 bases, leaving 5 bases between them. The CDR3 DNA is TGTGCCAGCAGGATGACCTACGAGCAGTACTTC. This translates into CASRMTYEQYF.

This chain uses TRBV5-5 with TRBJ2-7, with 9 positions matching TRBD1. The CDR3 is made up of 15 amino acids. CDR1 SGHKS and CDR2 YYEKEE come from the germline V gene (reference sequence). Germline trimming cut 0 bases from V and 7 bases from J; bases unmatched to any gene: 8. The CDR3 is CASSLVPQGAGEQYF. CDR3 nucleotide sequence: TGTGCCAGCAGCTTGGTACCACAGGGGGCGGGAGAGCAGTACTTC. Full variable domain (missing parts from reference TRBV5-5 and TRBJ2-7): DAGVTQSPTHLIKTRGQQVTLRCSPISGHKSVSWYQQVLGQGPQFIFQYYEKEERGRGNFPDRFSARQFPNYSSELNVNALLLGDSALYLCASSLVPQGAGEQYFGPGTRLTVT.

The rearrangement links TRBV6-1 to TRBJ2-7, with 8 bases aligning to TRBD1. The CDR3 extends over 15 amino acids. The germline V gene encodes CDR1 MNHNS and CDR2 SASEGT. The J segment lost 2 bases and the V segment lost 7 bases, leaving 10 bases of the junction unmatched. The CDR3 region is CASNLGQGVTYEQYF. CDR3 DNA: TGTGCCAGCAACCTCGGACAGGGTGTTACCTACGAGCAGTACTTC.